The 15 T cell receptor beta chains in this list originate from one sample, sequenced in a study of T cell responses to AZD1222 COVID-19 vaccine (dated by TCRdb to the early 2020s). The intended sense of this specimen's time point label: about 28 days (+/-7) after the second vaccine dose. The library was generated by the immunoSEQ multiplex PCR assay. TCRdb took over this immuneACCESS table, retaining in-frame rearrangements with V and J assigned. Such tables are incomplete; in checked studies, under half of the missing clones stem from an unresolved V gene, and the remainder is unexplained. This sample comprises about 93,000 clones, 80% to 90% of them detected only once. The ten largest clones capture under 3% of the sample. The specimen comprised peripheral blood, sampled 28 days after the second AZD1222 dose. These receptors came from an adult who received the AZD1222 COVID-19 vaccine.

The CDR3 spells CASNPGPNYGYTF. In nucleotides, the CDR3 is TGTGCCAGCAACCCGGGCCCTAACTATGGCTACACCTTC. J is TRBJ1-2 and V is TRBV6-5; D is unresolved. With 7 bases removed from V and 0 bases from J, the gap between germline ends came to 9 bases. This CDR3 is 13 amino acids long. The germline gives CDR1 MNHEY, CDR2 SVGAGI.

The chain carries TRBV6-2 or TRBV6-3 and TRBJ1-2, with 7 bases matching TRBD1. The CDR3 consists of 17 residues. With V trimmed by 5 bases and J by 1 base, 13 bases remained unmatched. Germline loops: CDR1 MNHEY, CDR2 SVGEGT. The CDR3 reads CASSPNRDSEFNYGYTF. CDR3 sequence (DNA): TGTGCCAGCAGTCCGAACCGGGACAGCGAGTTTAACTATGGCTACACCTTC.

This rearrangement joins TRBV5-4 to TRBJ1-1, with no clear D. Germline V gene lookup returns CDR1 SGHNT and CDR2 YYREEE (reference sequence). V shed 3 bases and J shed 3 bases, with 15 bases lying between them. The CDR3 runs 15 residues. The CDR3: CASSSSITRDTEAFF. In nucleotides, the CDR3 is TGTGCCAGCAGCTCCTCCATCACACGGGACACTGAAGCTTTCTTT. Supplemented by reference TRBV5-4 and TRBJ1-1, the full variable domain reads ETGVTQSPTHLIKTRGQQVTLRCSSQSGHNTVSWYQQALGQGPQFIFQYYREEENGRGNFPPRFSGLQFPNYSSELNVNALELDDSALYLCASSSSITRDTEAFFGQGTRLTVV.

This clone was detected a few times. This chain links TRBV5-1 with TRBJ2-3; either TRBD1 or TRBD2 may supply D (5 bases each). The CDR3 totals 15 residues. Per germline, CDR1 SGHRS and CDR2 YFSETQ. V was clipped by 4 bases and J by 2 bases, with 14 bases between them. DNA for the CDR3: TGCGCCAGCAGCCGAAGGGACCCCACCACAGATACGCAGTATTTT. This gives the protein CASSRRDPTTDTQYF.

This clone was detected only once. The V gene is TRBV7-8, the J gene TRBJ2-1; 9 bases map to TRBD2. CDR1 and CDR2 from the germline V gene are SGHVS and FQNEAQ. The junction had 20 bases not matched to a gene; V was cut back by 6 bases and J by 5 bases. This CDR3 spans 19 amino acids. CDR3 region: CASSPSGIIVRRVNNEQFF. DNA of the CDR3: TGTGCCAGCAGTCCTAGCGGGATAATCGTTCGGAGGGTGAACAATGAGCAGTTCTTC.

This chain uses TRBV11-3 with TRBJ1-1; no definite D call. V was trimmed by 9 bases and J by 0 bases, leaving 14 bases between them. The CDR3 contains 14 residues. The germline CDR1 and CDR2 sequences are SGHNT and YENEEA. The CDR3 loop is CAREGEVMNTEAFF. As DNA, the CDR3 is TGTGCCAGGGAGGGAGAAGTAATGAACACTGAAGCTTTCTTT.

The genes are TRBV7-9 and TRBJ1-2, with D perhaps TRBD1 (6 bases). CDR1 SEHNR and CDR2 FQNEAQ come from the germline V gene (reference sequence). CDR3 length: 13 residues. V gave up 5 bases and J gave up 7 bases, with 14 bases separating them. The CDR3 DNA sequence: TGTGCCAGCAGCCACAGGGACCGGGGTGGCTACACCTTC. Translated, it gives CASSHRDRGGYTF. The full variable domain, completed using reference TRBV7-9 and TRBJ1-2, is DTGVSQNPRHKITKRGQNVTFRCDPISEHNRLYWYRQTLGQGPEFLTYFQNEAQLEKSRLLSDRFSAERPKGSFSTLEIQRTEQGDSAMYLCASSHRDRGGYTFGSGTRLTVV.

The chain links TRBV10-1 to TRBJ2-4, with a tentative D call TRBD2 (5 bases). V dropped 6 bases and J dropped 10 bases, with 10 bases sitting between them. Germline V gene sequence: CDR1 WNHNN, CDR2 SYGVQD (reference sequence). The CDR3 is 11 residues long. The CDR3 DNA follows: TGCGCCAGCAGAGATAGACTAATTCAGTACTTC. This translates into CASRDRLIQYF.

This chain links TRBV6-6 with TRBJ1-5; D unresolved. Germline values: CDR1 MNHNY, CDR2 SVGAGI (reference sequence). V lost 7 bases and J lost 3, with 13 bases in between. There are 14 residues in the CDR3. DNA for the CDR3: TGTGCCAGCACCCCCCCAGGTAACAATCAGCCCCAGCATTTT. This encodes CASTPPGNNQPQHF.

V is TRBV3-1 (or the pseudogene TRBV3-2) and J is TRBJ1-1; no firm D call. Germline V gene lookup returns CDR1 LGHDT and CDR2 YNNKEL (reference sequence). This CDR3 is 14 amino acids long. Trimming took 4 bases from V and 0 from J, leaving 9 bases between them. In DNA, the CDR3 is TGTGCCAGCAGCCTACTTAACATGAACACTGAAGCTTTCTTT. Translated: CASSLLNMNTEAFF.

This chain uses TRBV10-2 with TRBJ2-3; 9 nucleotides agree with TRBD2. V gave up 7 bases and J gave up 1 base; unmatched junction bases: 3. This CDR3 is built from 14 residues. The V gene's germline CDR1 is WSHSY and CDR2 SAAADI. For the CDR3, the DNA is TGCGCCAGCAATAGACTAGCGGGCACAGATACGCAGTATTTT. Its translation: CASNRLAGTDTQYF.

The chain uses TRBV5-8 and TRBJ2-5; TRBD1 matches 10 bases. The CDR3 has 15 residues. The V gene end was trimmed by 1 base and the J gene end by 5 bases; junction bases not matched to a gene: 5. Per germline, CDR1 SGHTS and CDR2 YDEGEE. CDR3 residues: CASSLRDRGGETQYF. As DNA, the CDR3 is TGTGCCAGCAGCTTGCGGGACAGGGGTGGGGAGACCCAGTACTTC. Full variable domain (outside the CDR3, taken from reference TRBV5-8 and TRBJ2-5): EAGVTQSPTHLIKTRGQQATLRCSPISGHTSVYWYQQALGLGLQFLLWYDEGEERNRGNFPPRFSGRQFPNYSSELNVNALELEDSALYLCASSLRDRGGETQYFGPGTRLLVL.

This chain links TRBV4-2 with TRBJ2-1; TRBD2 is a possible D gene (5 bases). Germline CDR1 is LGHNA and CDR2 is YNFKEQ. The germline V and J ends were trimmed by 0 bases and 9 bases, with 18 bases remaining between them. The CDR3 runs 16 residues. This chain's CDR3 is CASSQDPAGGVFEQFF. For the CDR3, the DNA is TGTGCCAGCAGCCAAGATCCCGCGGGTGGTGTGTTTGAGCAGTTCTTC.

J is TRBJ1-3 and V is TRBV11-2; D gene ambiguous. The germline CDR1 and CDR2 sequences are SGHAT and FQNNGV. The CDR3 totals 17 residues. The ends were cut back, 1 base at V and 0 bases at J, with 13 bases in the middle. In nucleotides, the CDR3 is TGTGCCAGCAGCTTAGGTGACGGGGTTCTCTCTGGAAACACCATATATTTT. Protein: CASSLGDGVLSGNTIYF.

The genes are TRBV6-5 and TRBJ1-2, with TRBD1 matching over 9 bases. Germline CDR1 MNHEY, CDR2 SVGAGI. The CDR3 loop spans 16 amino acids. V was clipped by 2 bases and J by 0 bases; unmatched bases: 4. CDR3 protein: CASSYRDRVANYGYTF. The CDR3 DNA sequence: TGTGCCAGCAGTTACCGGGACAGGGTAGCTAACTATGGCTACACCTTC.